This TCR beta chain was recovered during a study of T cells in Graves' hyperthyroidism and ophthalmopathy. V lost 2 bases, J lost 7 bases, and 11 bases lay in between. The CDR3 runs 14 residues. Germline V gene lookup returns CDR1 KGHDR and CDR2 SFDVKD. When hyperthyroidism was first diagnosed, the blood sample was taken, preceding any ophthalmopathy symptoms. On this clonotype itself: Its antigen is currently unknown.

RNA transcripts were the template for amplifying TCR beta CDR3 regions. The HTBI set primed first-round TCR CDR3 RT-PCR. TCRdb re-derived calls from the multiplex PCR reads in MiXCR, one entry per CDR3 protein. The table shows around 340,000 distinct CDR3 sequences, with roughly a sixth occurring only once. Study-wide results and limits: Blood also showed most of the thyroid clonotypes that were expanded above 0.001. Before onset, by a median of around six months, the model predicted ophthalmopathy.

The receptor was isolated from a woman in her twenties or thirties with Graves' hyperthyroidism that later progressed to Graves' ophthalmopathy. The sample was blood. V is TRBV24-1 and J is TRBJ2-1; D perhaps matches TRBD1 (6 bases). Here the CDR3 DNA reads TGTGCCACCAGTGATTCCCAACAGGGAAATGAGCAGTTCTTC. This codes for CATSDSQQGNEQFF.